This T cell receptor beta chain is drawn from a study of siplizumab effects on memory and regulatory T cells. Comment on this clone: Its antigen is still unknown.

Whole-study results and caveats: Suppressive function of proliferating Tregs from siplizumab cultures was not confirmed.

Produced via immunoSEQ multiplex PCR; TCRdb's table is partial and in-frame only. The data hold more than 85,000 clones, with approximately 90% observed a single time. This CDR3 contains 18 residues. The trim removed 3 bases at V and 0 bases at J, leaving 6 bases unmatched. CDR1 and CDR2 (germline): LNHDA, SQIVND (reference sequence). The sequence came from a human donor in good health. The genes are TRBV19 and TRBJ2-5; 14 bases map to TRBD2. Sequenced: Tregs sorted from blood. The CDR3 sequence is CASSMRTSGGLYQETQYF. The CDR3 DNA sequence: TGTGCCAGTAGTATGAGGACTAGCGGGGGGTTATACCAAGAGACCCAGTACTTC.